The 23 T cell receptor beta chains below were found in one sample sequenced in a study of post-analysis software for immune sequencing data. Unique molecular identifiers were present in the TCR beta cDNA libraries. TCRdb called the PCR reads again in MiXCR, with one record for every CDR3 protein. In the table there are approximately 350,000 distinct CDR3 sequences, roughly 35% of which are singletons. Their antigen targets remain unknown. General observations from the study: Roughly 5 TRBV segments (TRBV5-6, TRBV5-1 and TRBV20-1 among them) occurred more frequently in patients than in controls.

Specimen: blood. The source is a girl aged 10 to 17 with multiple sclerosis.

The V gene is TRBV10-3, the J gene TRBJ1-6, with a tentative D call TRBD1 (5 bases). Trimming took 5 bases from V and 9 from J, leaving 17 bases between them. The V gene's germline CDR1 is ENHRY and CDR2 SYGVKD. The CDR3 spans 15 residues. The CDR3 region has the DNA TGTGCCATCAGTACCGAGGCCCAGGGTGGTTCACCCCTCCACTTT. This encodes CAISTEAQGGSPLHF.

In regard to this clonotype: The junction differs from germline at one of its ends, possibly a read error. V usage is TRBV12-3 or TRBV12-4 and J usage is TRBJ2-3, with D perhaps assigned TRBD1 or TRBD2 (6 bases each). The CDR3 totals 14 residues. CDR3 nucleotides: TGTGCAAGCACGGAACAGGGAGGTGCGGATACGCAGTATTTT. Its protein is CASTEQGGADTQYF.

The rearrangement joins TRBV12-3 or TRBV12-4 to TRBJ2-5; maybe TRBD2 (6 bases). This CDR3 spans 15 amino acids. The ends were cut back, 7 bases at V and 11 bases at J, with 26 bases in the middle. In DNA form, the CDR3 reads TGTGCCAGCACGCGGAGGGTCCGTACCTACAATGAGCAGTACTTC. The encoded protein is CASTRRVRTYNEQYF.

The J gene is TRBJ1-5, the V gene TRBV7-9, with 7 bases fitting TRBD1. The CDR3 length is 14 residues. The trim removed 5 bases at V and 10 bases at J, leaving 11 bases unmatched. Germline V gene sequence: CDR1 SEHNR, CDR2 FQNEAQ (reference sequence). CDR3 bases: TGTGCCAGCAGCCCCGGGACAGACTATAATCCCCAGCATTTT. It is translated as CASSPGTDYNPQHF. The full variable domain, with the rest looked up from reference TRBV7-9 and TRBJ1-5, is DTGVSQNPRHKITKRGQNVTFRCDPISEHNRLYWYRQTLGQGPEFLTYFQNEAQLEKSRLLSDRFSAERPKGSFSTLEIQRTEQGDSAMYLCASSPGTDYNPQHFGDGTRLSIL.

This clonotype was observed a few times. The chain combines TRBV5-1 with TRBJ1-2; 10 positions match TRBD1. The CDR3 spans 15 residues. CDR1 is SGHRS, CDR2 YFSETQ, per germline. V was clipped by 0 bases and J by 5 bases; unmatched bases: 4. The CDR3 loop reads CASSLAGTGDYGYTF. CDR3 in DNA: TGCGCCAGCAGCTTGGCAGGGACAGGGGATTATGGCTACACCTTC.

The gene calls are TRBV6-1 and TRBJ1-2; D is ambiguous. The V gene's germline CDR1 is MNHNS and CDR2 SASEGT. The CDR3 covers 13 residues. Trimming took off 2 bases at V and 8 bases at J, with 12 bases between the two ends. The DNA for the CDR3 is TGTGCCAGCAGTGAAAACCCCGGGTGGGGCTACACCTTC. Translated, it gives CASSENPGWGYTF.

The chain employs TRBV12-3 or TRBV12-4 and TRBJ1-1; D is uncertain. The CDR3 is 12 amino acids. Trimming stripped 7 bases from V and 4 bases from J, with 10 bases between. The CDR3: CASKVVATEAFF. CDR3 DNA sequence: TGTGCCAGCAAGGTTGTGGCCACTGAAGCTTTCTTT.

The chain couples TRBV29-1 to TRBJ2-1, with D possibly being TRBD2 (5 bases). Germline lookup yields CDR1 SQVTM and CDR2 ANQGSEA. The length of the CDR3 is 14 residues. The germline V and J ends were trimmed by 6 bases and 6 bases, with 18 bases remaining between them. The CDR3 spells CSVIRNAGLNEQFF. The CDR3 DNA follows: TGCAGCGTCATACGGAACGCGGGTCTCAATGAGCAGTTCTTC.

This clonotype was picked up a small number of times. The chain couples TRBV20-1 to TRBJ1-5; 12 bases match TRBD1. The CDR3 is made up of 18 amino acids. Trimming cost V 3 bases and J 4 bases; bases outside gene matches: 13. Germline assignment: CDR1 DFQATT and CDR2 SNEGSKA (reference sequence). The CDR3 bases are TGCAGTGCTAGGGCACCGGGACAGGGGGCGCGAGGGAATCAGCCCCAGCATTTT. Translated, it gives CSARAPGQGARGNQPQHF.

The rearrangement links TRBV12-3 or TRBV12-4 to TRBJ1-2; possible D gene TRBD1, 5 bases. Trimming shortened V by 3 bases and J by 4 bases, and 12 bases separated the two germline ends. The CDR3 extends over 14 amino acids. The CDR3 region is CASSLDKRAYGYTF. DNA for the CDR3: TGTGCCAGCAGTTTGGACAAGCGGGCCTATGGCTACACCTTC.

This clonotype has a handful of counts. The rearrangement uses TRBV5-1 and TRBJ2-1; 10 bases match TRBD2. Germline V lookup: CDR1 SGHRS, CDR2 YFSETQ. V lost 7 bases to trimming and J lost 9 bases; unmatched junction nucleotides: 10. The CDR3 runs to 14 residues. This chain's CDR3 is CASERGGMATEQFF. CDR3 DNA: TGCGCCAGCGAGCGGGGGGGCATGGCTACTGAGCAGTTCTTC.

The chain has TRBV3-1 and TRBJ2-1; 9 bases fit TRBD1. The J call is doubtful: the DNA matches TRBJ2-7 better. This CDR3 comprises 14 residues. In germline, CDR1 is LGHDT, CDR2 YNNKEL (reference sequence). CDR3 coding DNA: TGTGCCAGCAGCCTGTCGGGACAGGGCCACGAGCAGTACTTC. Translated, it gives CASSLSGQGHEQYF.

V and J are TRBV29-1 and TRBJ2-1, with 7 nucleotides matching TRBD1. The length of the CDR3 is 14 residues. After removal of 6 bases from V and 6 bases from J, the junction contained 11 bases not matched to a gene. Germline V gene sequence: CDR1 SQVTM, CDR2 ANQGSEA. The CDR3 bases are TGCAGCGTCGTCAGCGTGACAGGGAGCAATGAGCAGTTCTTC. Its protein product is CSVVSVTGSNEQFF.

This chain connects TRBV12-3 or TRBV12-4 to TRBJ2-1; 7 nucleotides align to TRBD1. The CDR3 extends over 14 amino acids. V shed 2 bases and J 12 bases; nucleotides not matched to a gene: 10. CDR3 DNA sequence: TGTGCCAGCAGTTTACCCACAGGGGCGGTAGGGCAGTTCTTC. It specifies CASSLPTGAVGQFF.

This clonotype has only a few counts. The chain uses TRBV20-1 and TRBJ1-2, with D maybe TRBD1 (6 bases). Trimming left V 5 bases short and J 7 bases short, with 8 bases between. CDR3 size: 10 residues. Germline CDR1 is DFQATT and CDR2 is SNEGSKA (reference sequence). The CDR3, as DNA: TGCAGTGCTCAAGGGGGTGGCTACACCTTC. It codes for CSAQGGGYTF.

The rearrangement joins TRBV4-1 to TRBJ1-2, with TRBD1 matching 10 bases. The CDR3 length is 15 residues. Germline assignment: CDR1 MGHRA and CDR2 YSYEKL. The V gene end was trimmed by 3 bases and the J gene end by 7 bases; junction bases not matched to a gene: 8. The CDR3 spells CASSQTGGSRCGYTF. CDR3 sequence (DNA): TGCGCCAGCAGCCAGACAGGGGGCTCGCGCTGTGGCTACACCTTC.

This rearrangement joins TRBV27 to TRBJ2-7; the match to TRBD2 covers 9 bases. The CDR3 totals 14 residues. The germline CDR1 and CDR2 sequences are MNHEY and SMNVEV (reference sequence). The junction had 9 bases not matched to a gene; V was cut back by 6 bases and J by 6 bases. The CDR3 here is CASSFRASGVEQYF. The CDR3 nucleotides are TGTGCCAGCAGCTTTCGGGCTAGCGGGGTCGAGCAGTACTTC.

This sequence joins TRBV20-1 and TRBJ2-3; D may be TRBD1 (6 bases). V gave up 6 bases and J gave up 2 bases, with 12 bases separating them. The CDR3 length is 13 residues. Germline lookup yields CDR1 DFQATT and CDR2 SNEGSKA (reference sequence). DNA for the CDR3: TGCAGTGCCCACAGGGAACCCACAGATACGCAGTATTTT. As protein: CSAHREPTDTQYF.

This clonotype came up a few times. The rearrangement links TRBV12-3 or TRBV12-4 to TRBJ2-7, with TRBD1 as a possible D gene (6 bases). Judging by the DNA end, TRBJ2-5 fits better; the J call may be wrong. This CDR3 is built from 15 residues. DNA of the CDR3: TGTGCCAGCAGTTCCTTACAGGGTAGGGGGGAGACCCAGTACTTC. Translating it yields CASSSLQGRGETQYF.

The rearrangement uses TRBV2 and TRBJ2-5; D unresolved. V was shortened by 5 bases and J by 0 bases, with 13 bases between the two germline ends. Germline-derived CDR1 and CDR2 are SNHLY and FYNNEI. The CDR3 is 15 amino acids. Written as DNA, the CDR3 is TGTGCCAGCAGTACCAGACTGAACTACCAAGAGACCCAGTACTTC. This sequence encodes CASSTRLNYQETQYF.

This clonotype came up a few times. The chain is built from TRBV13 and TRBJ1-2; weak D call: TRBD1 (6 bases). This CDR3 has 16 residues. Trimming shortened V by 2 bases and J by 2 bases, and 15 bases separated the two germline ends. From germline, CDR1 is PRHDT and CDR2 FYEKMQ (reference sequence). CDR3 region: CASSLYWDTKNYGYTF. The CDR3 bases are TGTGCCAGCAGCTTATATTGGGACACAAAGAACTATGGCTACACCTTC. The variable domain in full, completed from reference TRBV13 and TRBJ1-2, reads AAGVIQSPRHLIKEKRETATLKCYPIPRHDTVYWYQQGPGQDPQFLISFYEKMQSDKGSIPDRFSAQQFSDYHSELNMSSLELGDSALYFCASSLYWDTKNYGYTFGSGTRLTVV.

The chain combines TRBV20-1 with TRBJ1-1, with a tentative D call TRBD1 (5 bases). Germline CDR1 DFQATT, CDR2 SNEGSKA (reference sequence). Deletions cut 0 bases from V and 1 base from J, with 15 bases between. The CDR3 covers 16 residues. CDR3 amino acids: CSARDEKGLGNTEAFF. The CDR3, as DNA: TGCAGTGCTAGAGATGAGAAGGGGCTTGGGAACACTGAAGCTTTCTTT.

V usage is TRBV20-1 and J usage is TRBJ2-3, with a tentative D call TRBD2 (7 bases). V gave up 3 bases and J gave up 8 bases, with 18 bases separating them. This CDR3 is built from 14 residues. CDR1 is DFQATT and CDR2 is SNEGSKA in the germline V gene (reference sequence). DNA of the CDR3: TGCAGTGCTAGTCTACCTCGGGGGGCAAGTACGCAGTATTTT. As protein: CSASLPRGASTQYF.